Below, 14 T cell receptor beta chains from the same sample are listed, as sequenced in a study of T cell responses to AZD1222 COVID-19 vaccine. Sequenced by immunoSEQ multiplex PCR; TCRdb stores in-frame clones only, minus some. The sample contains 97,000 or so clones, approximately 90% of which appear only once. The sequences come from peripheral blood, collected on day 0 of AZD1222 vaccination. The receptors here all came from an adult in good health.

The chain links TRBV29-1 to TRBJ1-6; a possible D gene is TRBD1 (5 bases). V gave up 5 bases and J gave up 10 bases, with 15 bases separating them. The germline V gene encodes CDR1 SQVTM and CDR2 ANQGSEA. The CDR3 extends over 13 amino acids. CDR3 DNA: TGCAGCGTTTCCGGGGGACCTGGATCACCCCTCCACTTT. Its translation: CSVSGGPGSPLHF.

In nucleotides, the CDR3 is TGTGCCACCAGTGACCCCCGGGACAGTCCGGATGGCTACACCTTC. Translating gives CATSDPRDSPDGYTF. The chain recombines TRBV24-1 with TRBJ1-2, with 7 positions matching TRBD1. CDR1 and CDR2 from the germline V gene are KGHDR and SFDVKD. V shed 4 bases, J shed 6 bases, and the junction held 10 bases outside the gene matches. The CDR3 covers 15 residues.

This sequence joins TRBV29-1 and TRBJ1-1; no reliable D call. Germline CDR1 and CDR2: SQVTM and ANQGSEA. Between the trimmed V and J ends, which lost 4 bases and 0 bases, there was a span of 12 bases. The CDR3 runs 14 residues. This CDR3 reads CSVAPQTMNTEAFF. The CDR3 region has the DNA TGCAGCGTTGCTCCCCAGACTATGAACACTGAAGCTTTCTTT.

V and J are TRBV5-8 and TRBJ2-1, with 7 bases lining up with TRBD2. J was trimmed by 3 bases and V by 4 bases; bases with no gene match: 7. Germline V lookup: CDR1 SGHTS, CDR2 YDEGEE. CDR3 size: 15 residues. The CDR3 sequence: CASSLRGGNYNEQFF. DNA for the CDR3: TGTGCCAGCAGCCTGAGGGGAGGGAACTACAATGAGCAGTTCTTC. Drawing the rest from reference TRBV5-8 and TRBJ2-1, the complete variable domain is EAGVTQSPTHLIKTRGQQATLRCSPISGHTSVYWYQQALGLGLQFLLWYDEGEERNRGNFPPRFSGRQFPNYSSELNVNALELEDSALYLCASSLRGGNYNEQFFGPGTRLTVL.

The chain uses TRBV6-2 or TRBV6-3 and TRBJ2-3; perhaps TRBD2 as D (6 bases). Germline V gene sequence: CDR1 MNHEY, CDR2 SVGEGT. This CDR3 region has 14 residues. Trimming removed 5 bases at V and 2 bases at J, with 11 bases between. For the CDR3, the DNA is TGTGCCAGCAGTCCGGGACTCCCCACAGATACGCAGTATTTT. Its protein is CASSPGLPTDTQYF.

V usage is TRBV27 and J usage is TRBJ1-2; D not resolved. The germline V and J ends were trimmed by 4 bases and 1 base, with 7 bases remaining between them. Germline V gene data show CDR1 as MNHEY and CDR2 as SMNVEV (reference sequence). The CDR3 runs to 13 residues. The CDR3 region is CASSWTGNYGYTF. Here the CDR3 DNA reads TGTGCCAGCAGTTGGACGGGTAACTATGGCTACACCTTC.

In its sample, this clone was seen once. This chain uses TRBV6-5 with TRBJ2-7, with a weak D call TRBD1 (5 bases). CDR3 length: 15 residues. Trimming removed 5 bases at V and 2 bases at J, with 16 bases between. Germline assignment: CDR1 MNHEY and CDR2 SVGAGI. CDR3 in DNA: TGTGCCAGCAGTCGCGACAGAGTAAGAACCTACGAGCAGTACTTC. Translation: CASSRDRVRTYEQYF.

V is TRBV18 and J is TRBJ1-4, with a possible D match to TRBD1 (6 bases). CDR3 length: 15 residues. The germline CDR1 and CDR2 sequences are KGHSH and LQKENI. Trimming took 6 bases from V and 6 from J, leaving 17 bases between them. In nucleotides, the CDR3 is TGTGCCAGCTCCTCAGGCGGGACAACCTATGAAAAACTGTTTTTT. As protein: CASSSGGTTYEKLFF.

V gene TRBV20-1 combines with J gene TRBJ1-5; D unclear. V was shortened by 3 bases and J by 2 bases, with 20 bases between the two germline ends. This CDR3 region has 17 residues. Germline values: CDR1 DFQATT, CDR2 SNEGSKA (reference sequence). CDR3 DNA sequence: TGCAGTGCTAGTCCCGGTAGTAGCGGCTATGGCAATCAGCCCCAGCATTTT. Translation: CSASPGSSGYGNQPQHF.

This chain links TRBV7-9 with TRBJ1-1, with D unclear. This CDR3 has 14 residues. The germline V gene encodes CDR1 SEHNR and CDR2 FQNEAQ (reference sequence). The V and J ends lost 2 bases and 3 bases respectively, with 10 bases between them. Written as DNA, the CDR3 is TGTGCCAGCAGCTTATCCCGCCACGACACTGAAGCTTTCTTT. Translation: CASSLSRHDTEAFF.

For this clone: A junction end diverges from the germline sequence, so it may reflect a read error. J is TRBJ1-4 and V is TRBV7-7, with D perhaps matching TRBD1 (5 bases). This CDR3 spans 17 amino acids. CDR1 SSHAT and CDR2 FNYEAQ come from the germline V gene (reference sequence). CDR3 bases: TGTGCTAGCAGCTTAGACGGCCCCGGGGGAACTAATGAAAAACTGTTTTTT. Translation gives CASSLDGPGGTNEKLFF.

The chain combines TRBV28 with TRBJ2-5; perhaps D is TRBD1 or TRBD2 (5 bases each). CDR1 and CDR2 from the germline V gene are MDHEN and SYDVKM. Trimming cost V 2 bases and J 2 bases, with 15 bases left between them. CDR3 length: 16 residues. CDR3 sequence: CASSLPGLAQQETQYF. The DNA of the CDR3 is TGTGCCAGCAGTTTACCGGGGCTAGCACAGCAAGAGACCCAGTACTTC.

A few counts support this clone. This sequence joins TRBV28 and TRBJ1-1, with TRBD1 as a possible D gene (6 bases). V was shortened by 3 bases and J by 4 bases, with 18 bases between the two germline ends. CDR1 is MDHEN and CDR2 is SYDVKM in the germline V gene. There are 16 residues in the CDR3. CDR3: CASSFLRGRQGTEAFF. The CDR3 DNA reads TGTGCCAGCAGTTTTTTACGGGGGCGGCAAGGCACTGAAGCTTTCTTT.

CDR3 DNA sequence: TGCGCCAGCAGCTTGGACGCCTTGATCACTGAAGCTTTCTTT. Translating it yields CASSLDALITEAFF. The V gene is TRBV5-1, the J gene TRBJ1-1; D is uncertain. The CDR3 extends over 14 amino acids. The ends were cut back, 0 bases at V and 4 bases at J, with 10 bases in the middle. Per the germline V gene, CDR1 is SGHRS and CDR2 is YFSETQ.